This paragraph covers one T cell receptor beta chain sequence. This record comes from a study of blood T cell repertoires in COVID-19. Study summary: Collection of acute and convalescent COVID-19 samples took place in the United States, Italy and Spain.

The authors' processing: How many nucleated cells were present was estimated from reference gene primer amplification. Here immunoSEQ multiplex PCR was the method, and the copy in TCRdb shows in-frame clones only, minus some. The V and J calls and the clone size are those of that table, but D and trimming were determined from the DNA. Among 150,000 to 200,000 clones listed, roughly 89% were seen once. CDR1 is MNHEY, CDR2 SVGEGT, per germline. The germline V and J ends were trimmed by 2 bases and 0 bases, with 11 bases remaining between them. The CDR3 length is 16 residues. V and J are TRBV6-2 or TRBV6-3 and TRBJ2-4; a possible D gene is TRBD2 (6 bases). The receptor was isolated from a man aged 18 to 29 with active or convalescent COVID-19. Source material: peripheral blood. The CDR3 region has the DNA TGTGCCAGCAGTTACGGTGCAGCGGGAGCCAAAAACATTCAGTACTTC. Amino acids: CASSYGAAGAKNIQYF.